This T cell receptor beta chain emerged from a study of cytomegalovirus exposure and HLA in healthy donors. Only in-frame clones appear in the TCRdb table, and some are missing; sequencing was by immunoSEQ multiplex PCR. The sample has around 300,000 clones; around 87% are singletons. The V gene's germline CDR1 is MNHEY and CDR2 SMNVEV (reference sequence). V was pared by 3 bases and J by 2 bases, with 11 bases between. There are 14 residues in the CDR3. General study points: Across donors, most TCRs were seen rarely, yet some public ones were widespread. A few CMV-associated chains were confirmed in vitro to be specific for CMV antigens.

This clone was found once. What it recognizes is unknown. The specimen sequenced was PBMCs. The chain links TRBV27 to TRBJ2-7, with D possibly matching TRBD2 (6 bases). This TCR was sampled from a woman aged 25 to 45 in good health and CMV-seropositive. In DNA form, the CDR3 reads TGTGCCAGCAGTTTTGGGGGGTCCCCCTACGAGCAGTACTTC. Translation gives CASSFGGSPYEQYF.